The 6 T cell receptor beta chains given below trace back to one sample, sequenced in a study. Each CDR3 protein gets one entry after TCRdb re-called the 5' RACE reads with MiXCR. The table lists fewer than 15,000 distinct CDR3 sequences, 20% to 30% of them singletons. Sequenced material: naive CD4+ T cells sorted from blood. The subset denotes: naive CD4+ T cells, CD4+CD45RA+CD25-. The receptors were gathered from a female donor with breast cancer.

This clonotype was counted many times. The chain employs TRBV28 and TRBJ1-2; D ambiguous. Germline lookup yields CDR1 MDHEN and CDR2 SYDVKM. The CDR3 spans 13 residues. V shed 4 bases and J shed 7 bases, with 13 bases lying between them. The CDR3 reads CASSSRQEGGYTF. DNA for the CDR3: TGTGCCAGCAGTTCCCGACAAGAAGGTGGCTACACCTTC.

In its sample, this clonotype is medium-sized (0.01 to 0.1%). This chain joins TRBV6-5 and TRBJ2-1; no definite D call. Per germline, CDR1 MNHEY and CDR2 SVGAGI. CDR3 size: 15 residues. V lost 0 bases and J 5 bases, leaving 11 bases between the germline ends. The CDR3 DNA is TGTGCCAGCAGTTACTCCCTCGGACGCAACAATGAGCAGTTCTTC. Its protein product is CASSYSLGRNNEQFF.

Sample share makes this clonotype medium-sized. The chain has TRBV5-6 and TRBJ1-5, with D possibly matching TRBD1 (6 bases). The V end was cut by 4 bases, the J end by 3 bases, with 11 bases between. Germline lookup yields CDR1 SGHDT and CDR2 YYEEEE. The CDR3 covers 14 residues. The CDR3 sequence is CASSRGQLNQPQHF. The CDR3 region has the DNA TGTGCCAGCAGCCGAGGACAGCTCAATCAGCCCCAGCATTTT.

This clonotype has ten or more counts. Likely a read error: the CDR3 ends without its conserved phenylalanine or tryptophan. This chain connects TRBV6-6 to TRBJ1-3; TRBD1 is a possible D gene (5 bases). With 10 bases removed from V and 0 bases from J, the gap between germline ends came to 13 bases. This CDR3 contains 14 residues. Germline V gives CDR1 MNHNY, CDR2 SVGAGI (reference sequence). The DNA for the CDR3 is TGTGCCACGATCCCGACAGCCTCTGGAAACACCATATATCTT. The encoded protein is CATIPTASGNTIYL.

A note on this clonotype: A much larger clone lies one base from this, so it may be a read error. The CDR3 ends on some other residue instead of the conserved phenylalanine or tryptophan, so this is likely a read error. V usage is TRBV5-1 and J usage is TRBJ2-7; TRBD1 might be the D (6 bases). This CDR3 is 15 amino acids long. The germline V and J ends were trimmed by 4 bases and 2 bases, with 16 bases remaining between them. CDR1 and CDR2 (germline): SGHRS, YFSETQ. The CDR3 bases are TGCGCCAGCAGCATCCAGACAGGCCAAACCTACGAGCAGTACCTC. This encodes CASSIQTGQTYEQYL.

This clonotype was detected ten times or more. Since a much larger clone is just one base distant, this may be a read error. A read error is likely, as this CDR3 ends without the conserved phenylalanine or tryptophan. This sequence joins TRBV6-5 and TRBJ1-1; possibly TRBD1 for D (6 bases). CDR1 is MNHEY, CDR2 SVGAGI, per germline. The CDR3 runs to 13 residues. The V end lost 6 bases, the J end lost 4 bases, and 12 bases lay between the germline ends. CDR3 sequence (DNA): TGTGCCAGCAGGAAACAGGGATCCACTGAAGCTTTCCTT. It translates to CASRKQGSTEAFL.